This T cell receptor beta chain was observed in a study of blood T cell repertoires in COVID-19. Germline assignment: CDR1 KGHDR and CDR2 SFDVKD. CDR3 length equals 17 residues. V lost 2 bases and J lost 7; bases outside the gene matches: 11. Repertoires were generated with immunoSEQ multiplex PCR, while TCRdb's copy carries only in-frame clones and drops some. The repertoire has a few hundred thousand clones, 65% to 90% of them found once; the top ten carry roughly 10%. This clone is a singleton in its sample. The receptor was derived from a woman aged 18-29 years who had recovered from COVID-19. The chain couples TRBV24-1 to TRBJ2-1; 9 bases agree with TRBD2. The sequencing sample was made of PBMCs or T cells enriched from blood (not recorded which). CDR3 region: CATSDSAGASGINEQFF. CDR3 nucleotide sequence: TGTGCCACCAGTGATTCGGCCGGGGCTAGCGGGATAAATGAGCAGTTCTTC.